The sample holds a few counts of the clone carrying this T cell receptor beta chain. The sample belongs to a study of T cells in Graves' hyperthyroidism and ophthalmopathy. V gave up 3 bases and J gave up 6 bases; unmatched junction bases: 8. The CDR3 loop spans 14 amino acids. Per the germline V gene, CDR1 is SGHRS and CDR2 is YFSETQ. Researchers took RNA transcripts and amplified the TCR beta CDR3 regions from them. Using the HTBI primer set, a first-round RT-PCR was run on the TCR CDR3. Via MiXCR, TCRdb re-called the multiplex PCR reads, giving one row per CDR3 protein. There are under 250,000 distinct CDR3 sequences in the sample; about 15% occur only once, and approximately 46% lies in the top ten.

Material: blood. This clonotype was obtained from a man aged 45-65 years with Graves' hyperthyroidism. This chain links TRBV5-1 with TRBJ2-7, with 8 positions matching TRBD2. The CDR3, as DNA: TGCGCCAGCAGCTCAAACAGCGGGAGTCGCGAGCAGTACTTC. Translating gives CASSSNSGSREQYF.